This is a list of T cell receptor beta chains from one sample in a study of blood T cells in healthy people across ages. TCRdb reprocessed the 5' RACE reads with MiXCR, giving one entry per CDR3 protein. The sample contains around 800,000 distinct CDR3 sequences, around two fifths of which appear only once. Material: blood. These receptors came from a man aged 55-75 years in good health. Both conserved end residues are part of each CDR3. A D gene is named only where the DNA matches it firmly. Clone size is given for some rows only: seen once, a few or many times, or a class if the clone is expanded.

size: -; V: TRBV20-1; J: TRBJ2-1; length: 15; D: -; DNA: TGCAGTGCTAGAGCGCGGACGTTTAAACGCAATGAGCAGTTCTTC; CDR3: CSARARTFKRNEQFF
size: -; V: TRBV6-2/TRBV6-3; J: TRBJ2-3; length: 14; D: TRBD1; DNA: TGTGCCAGCACCATGACACAGGGGGCGGATACGCAGTATTTT; CDR3: CASTMTQGADTQYF
size: -; V: TRBV5-1; J: TRBJ2-7; length: 14; D: TRBD1; DNA: TGCGCCAGCAGCTCAGGGCAGGGGGCAGGAGAGCAGTACTTC; CDR3: CASSSGQGAGEQYF
size: -; V: TRBV11-1; J: TRBJ1-1; length: 18; D: -; DNA: TGTGCCAGCAGCTTGTCAGGGACACCCAACACCCTGAACACTGAAGCTTTCTTT; CDR3: CASSLSGTPNTLNTEAFF
size: -; V: TRBV7-3; J: TRBJ2-7; length: 17; D: -; DNA: TGTGCCAGCAGCTTTGGTTGGGGGCGCCACACGGCCTACGAGCAGTACTTC; CDR3: CASSFGWGRHTAYEQYF
size: -; V: TRBV7-2; J: TRBJ1-6; length: 13; D: TRBD1; DNA: TGTGCCAGCAGCGTAGACAGGGAGGAACCCCTCCACTTT; CDR3: CASSVDREEPLHF
size: -; V: TRBV3-1; J: TRBJ1-5; length: 16; D: -; DNA: TGTGCCAGCAGCCAGAAAGATTTTAGCGGCAATCAGCCCCAGCATTTT; CDR3: CASSQKDFSGNQPQHF
size: -; V: TRBV20-1; J: TRBJ2-5; length: 11; D: -; DNA: TGCAGTGCAGAAGTTCAAGAGACCCAGTACTTC; CDR3: CSAEVQETQYF
size: once; V: TRBV7-9; J: TRBJ2-3; length: 15; D: -; DNA: TGTGCCAGCAGCTTTTTTGGCGGGGTGATGGATACGCAGTATTTT; CDR3: CASSFFGGVMDTQYF
size: few; V: TRBV3-1; J: TRBJ2-2; length: 19; D: TRBD2; DNA: TGTGCCAGCAGCCAAGAAGAAGAACTAGCGGGGGGCGCCACCGGGGAGCTGTTTTTT; CDR3: CASSQEEELAGGATGELFF
size: -; V: TRBV5-6; J: TRBJ1-1; length: 15; D: -; DNA: TGTGCCAGCAGCTTCGGTGGCGGACTAAACACTGAAGCTTTCTTT; CDR3: CASSFGGGLNTEAFF
size: -; V: TRBV7-8; J: TRBJ2-4; length: 17; D: -; DNA: TGTGCCAGCAGCTTAGCGTTGGGGCTTCTAGCCAAAAACATTCAGTACTTC; CDR3: CASSLALGLLAKNIQYF
size: once; V: TRBV2; J: TRBJ1-2; length: 15; D: -; DNA: TGTGCCAGCAGCGCCCGGACAGCCTCTAACTATGGCTACACCTTC; CDR3: CASSARTASNYGYTF
size: -; V: TRBV20-1; J: TRBJ2-1; length: 14; D: TRBD1; DNA: TGCAGTGCTACGCGACAGGGTGGGTACAATGGGCAGTTCTTC; CDR3: CSATRQGGYNGQFF
size: -; V: TRBV5-1; J: TRBJ2-1; length: 14; D: -; DNA: TGCGCCAGCAGCCCCGGGGCGGGTTCCCATGAGCAGTTCTTC; CDR3: CASSPGAGSHEQFF
size: -; V: TRBV6-2/TRBV6-3; J: TRBJ2-7; length: 15; D: -; DNA: TGTGCCAGCAGTTATAATCAGGGGTACTCCTACGAGCAGTACTTC; CDR3: CASSYNQGYSYEQYF
size: -; V: TRBV3-1; J: TRBJ1-1; length: 15; D: TRBD1; DNA: TGTGCCAGCAGCCTCGGGTTCAGGGGGGGGACTGAAGCTTTCTTT; CDR3: CASSLGFRGGTEAFF